This TCR beta chain was sequenced in a study of blood T cell repertoires in COVID-19. Study in general: COVID-19 samples collected from the United States, Italy and Spain covered acute and convalescent phases. T cells, B-cell-depleted T cells, or PBMCs provided the cDNA or gDNA that served as material.

Per the study methods: The assay estimated nucleated cells by amplifying reference gene primers. Here immunoSEQ multiplex PCR was the method, and the copy in TCRdb shows in-frame clones only, minus some. V, J and clone size are taken as reported in that table, and D and trimming were inferred from the DNA itself. The sample lists tens of thousands of clones, around 83% occurring once. This clone was counted once. This CDR3 region has 16 residues. Looked up from germline, CDR1 is MDHEN and CDR2 is SYDVKM. The junction had 9 bases not matched to a gene; V was cut back by 6 bases and J by 4 bases. The origin of this receptor is a man older than 75 with acute or convalescent COVID-19. Source material: peripheral blood. The V gene is TRBV28, the J gene TRBJ1-5, with TRBD1 matching 10 bases. The chain's CDR3 is CASSPRQGARNQPQHF. DNA for the CDR3: TGTGCCAGCAGCCCCAGACAGGGGGCACGGAATCAGCCCCAGCATTTT.